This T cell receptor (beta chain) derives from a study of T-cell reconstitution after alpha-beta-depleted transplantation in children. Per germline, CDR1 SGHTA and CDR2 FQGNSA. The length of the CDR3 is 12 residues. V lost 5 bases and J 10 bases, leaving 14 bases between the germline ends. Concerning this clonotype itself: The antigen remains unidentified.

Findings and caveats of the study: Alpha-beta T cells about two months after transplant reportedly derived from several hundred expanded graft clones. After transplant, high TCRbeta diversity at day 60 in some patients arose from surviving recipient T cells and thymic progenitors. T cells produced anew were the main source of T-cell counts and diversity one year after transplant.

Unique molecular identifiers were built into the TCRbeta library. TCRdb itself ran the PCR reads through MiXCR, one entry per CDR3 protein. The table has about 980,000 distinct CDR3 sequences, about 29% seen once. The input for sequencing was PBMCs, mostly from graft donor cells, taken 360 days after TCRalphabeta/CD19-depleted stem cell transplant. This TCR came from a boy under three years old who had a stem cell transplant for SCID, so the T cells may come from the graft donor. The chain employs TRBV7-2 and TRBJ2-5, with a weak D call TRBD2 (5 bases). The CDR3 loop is CASSPPGGLQYF. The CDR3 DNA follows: TGTGCCAGCAGCCCCCCCGGCGGGCTCCAGTACTTC.